This T cell receptor beta chain originates from a study of Graves' ophthalmopathy and Graves' hyperthyroidism. The CDR3 totals 15 residues. Germline CDR1 reads SGHRS; CDR2 reads YFSETQ. Trimming took off 2 bases at V and 0 bases at J, with 6 bases between the two ends. The authors amplified TCR beta CDR3 regions, and they did so from RNA transcripts for repertoire sequencing. RT-PCR in the first round used HTBI primers; a second-round multiplex PCR followed. TCRdb redid the calling of the multiplex PCR reads with MiXCR, one entry per CDR3 protein. The table lists 170,000 or so distinct CDR3 sequences, under 40% of them singletons.

V usage is TRBV5-1 and J usage is TRBJ2-6; no clear D. The sequenced sample was peripheral blood. The TCR comes from a middle-aged woman with Graves' ophthalmopathy. This CDR3 reads CASSFQASGANVLTF. CDR3 coding DNA: TGCGCCAGCAGCTTCCAGGCCTCTGGGGCCAACGTCCTGACTTTC. Supplemented by reference TRBV5-1 and TRBJ2-6, the full variable domain reads KAGVTQTPRYLIKTRGQQVTLSCSPISGHRSVSWYQQTPGQGLQFLFEYFSETQRNKGNFPGRFSGRQFSNSRSEMNVSTLELGDSALYLCASSFQASGANVLTFGAGSRLTVL.